This TCR beta chain was retrieved from a study of cytomegalovirus exposure and HLA in healthy donors. Study-wide background: For the roughly 390 genotyped donors, 81% fell within the Caucasian-associated ancestry cluster. Findings and caveats of the study: Published work reported that the classifier diagnosed cytomegalovirus status with high specificity and sensitivity.

The CDR3 is made up of 16 amino acids. The V end lost 1 base, the J end lost 7 bases, and 17 bases lay between the germline ends. In germline, CDR1 is SGHVS, CDR2 FNYEAQ. Note on this clone: What it recognizes is unknown.

With 60 Vbeta and 13 Jbeta primers, the PCR was carried out. The data were produced by immunoSEQ multiplex PCR, yet TCRdb's version contains in-frame clones alone and is incomplete. The table records tens of thousands of clones, under 80% of them present only once. Sequenced material: PBMCs. This sequence was found in a male donor in good health and CMV-seropositive. The chain employs TRBV7-6 and TRBJ1-5; D possibly corresponds to TRBD1 (5 bases). The CDR3 coding sequence is TGTGCCAGCAGCTTAGTTGCTAGGGGCGGGGACCAGCCCCAGCATTTT. This translates into CASSLVARGGDQPQHF.